These 18 T cell receptor beta chains came from one sample sequenced in a study of blood T cell repertoires in COVID-19. The data were produced by immunoSEQ multiplex PCR, yet TCRdb's version contains in-frame clones alone and is incomplete. The repertoire has 200,000 to 300,000 clones, just over 85% of them found once; the top ten carry under 1.5%. Source material: peripheral blood. These receptors were collected from a man older than 75 with acute or convalescent COVID-19.

The chain couples TRBV29-1 to TRBJ2-7, with D perhaps TRBD2 (5 bases). Trimming took 0 bases from V and 2 from J, leaving 11 bases between them. Germline CDR1 reads SQVTM; CDR2 reads ANQGSEA. The CDR3 has 14 residues. The CDR3, as DNA: TGCAGCGTTGAAGAGGTGGGGAGCCCCTACGAGCAGTACTTC. This gives the protein CSVEEVGSPYEQYF.

This clone has just one count. This rearrangement joins TRBV5-4 to TRBJ2-5; 14 nucleotides line up with TRBD2. J lost 0 bases, V lost 2 bases, and 6 bases had no gene match. The CDR3 has 18 residues. In germline, CDR1 is SGHNT, CDR2 YYREEE (reference sequence). The CDR3 reads CASSFGLAGGWDQETQYF. The DNA of the CDR3 is TGTGCCAGCAGCTTCGGACTAGCGGGAGGTTGGGACCAAGAGACCCAGTACTTC.

V usage is TRBV19 and J usage is TRBJ1-3; 7 nucleotides agree with TRBD1. The CDR3 contains 14 residues. CDR1 LNHDA and CDR2 SQIVND come from the germline V gene (reference sequence). The V gene end was trimmed by 4 bases and the J gene end by 2 bases; junction bases not matched to a gene: 2. The CDR3 loop reads CASSKTGTGNTIYF. The CDR3, as DNA: TGTGCCAGTAGTAAGACAGGGACTGGAAACACCATATATTTT.

This sequence joins TRBV14 and TRBJ2-3; D not certain. CDR3 size: 14 residues. Germline values: CDR1 SGHDN, CDR2 FVKESK. The ends were cut back, 3 bases at V and 5 bases at J, with 12 bases in the middle. The CDR3 here is CASSHGRLGDTQYF. In DNA form, the CDR3 reads TGTGCCAGCAGCCATGGCAGGTTGGGAGATACGCAGTATTTT.

This chain connects TRBV24-1 to TRBJ2-2, with a weak D call TRBD1 (6 bases). Trimming cost V 5 bases and J 2 bases, with 14 bases left between them. Germline values: CDR1 KGHDR, CDR2 SFDVKD. The CDR3 has 16 residues. CDR3 DNA: TGTGCCACCAGTGCGGGAAGCAGGGGAAACACCGGGGAGCTGTTTTTT. It encodes CATSAGSRGNTGELFF.

V usage is TRBV24-1 and J usage is TRBJ1-1; D is unclear. Trimming shortened V by 5 bases and J by 1 base, and 7 bases separated the two germline ends. This CDR3 region has 13 residues. CDR1 and CDR2 (germline): KGHDR, SFDVKD. The CDR3 DNA reads as TGTGCCACCAGTGCCGACAAGAACACTGAAGCTTTCTTT. Amino acids: CATSADKNTEAFF.

The chain joins TRBV4-2 to TRBJ2-5; D possibly corresponds to TRBD2 (7 bases). Per germline, CDR1 LGHNA and CDR2 YNFKEQ. The CDR3 loop spans 14 amino acids. Between the trimmed V and J ends, which lost 5 bases and 6 bases, there was a span of 16 bases. The CDR3 spells CASSFGGGEKTQYF. In DNA, the CDR3 is TGTGCCAGCAGCTTCGGAGGGGGGGAAAAGACCCAGTACTTC.

V gene TRBV19 combines with J gene TRBJ1-5, with D tentatively TRBD1 (6 bases). The CDR3 length is 13 residues. Trimming stripped 10 bases from V and 2 bases from J, with 12 bases between. CDR1 LNHDA and CDR2 SQIVND come from the germline V gene (reference sequence). DNA of the CDR3: TGTGCCACGAAGGGGGGGGGCAATCAGCCCCAGCATTTT. It translates to CATKGGGNQPQHF.

This chain links TRBV12-3 or TRBV12-4 with TRBJ1-6, with D possibly TRBD1 on 6 matching bases. This CDR3 comprises 13 residues. V lost 10 bases to trimming and J lost 6 bases, with 13 bases between them. The chain's CDR3 is CAIRDTLNSPLHF. CDR3 bases: TGTGCCATCCGGGACACTCTTAATTCACCCCTCCACTTT.

The V gene is TRBV7-3, the J gene TRBJ2-3; no firm D call. CDR1 is SGHTA and CDR2 is FQGTGA in the germline V gene. The V end lost 1 base, the J end lost 1 base, and 9 bases lay between the germline ends. The CDR3 is 15 residues long. CDR3 in DNA: TGTGCCAGCAGCTTAATGGGCCCAGGCACAGATACGCAGTATTTT. Its protein is CASSLMGPGTDTQYF.

This chain joins TRBV6-5 and TRBJ2-2; 7 nucleotides align to TRBD1. The CDR3 has 14 residues. Looked up from germline, CDR1 is MNHEY and CDR2 is SVGAGI. J gave up 4 bases and V 8 bases, and 7 bases lay outside the gene matches. The CDR3 loop reads CASFDRAGTGELFF. The CDR3 DNA reads TGTGCCAGCTTTGACAGGGCGGGCACCGGGGAGCTGTTTTTT.

V and J are TRBV4-3 and TRBJ2-5, with a tentative D call TRBD1 (5 bases). Trimming removed 1 base at V and 3 bases at J, with 6 bases between. The length of the CDR3 is 13 residues. The germline V gene encodes CDR1 LGHNA and CDR2 YSLEER. DNA of the CDR3: TGCGCCAGCAGCCAAGTCAGGGAAGAGACCCAGTACTTC. Its protein product is CASSQVREETQYF.

The rearrangement joins TRBV5-6 to TRBJ1-4; D uncertain. V dropped 0 bases and J dropped 4 bases, with 7 bases sitting between them. Looked up from germline, CDR1 is SGHDT and CDR2 is YYEEEE. The CDR3 has 14 residues. CDR3 region: CASSLGSINEKLFF. The CDR3 DNA reads as TGTGCCAGCAGCTTGGGCAGTATTAATGAAAAACTGTTTTTT.

The chain employs TRBV6-4 and TRBJ2-2; D remains ambiguous. The CDR3 covers 13 residues. V was shortened by 7 bases and J by 4 bases, with 10 bases between the two germline ends. Germline values: CDR1 MRHNA, CDR2 SNTAGT. The CDR3 spells CASKFGVTGELFF. Written as DNA, the CDR3 is TGTGCCAGCAAATTTGGAGTCACCGGGGAGCTGTTTTTT.

The CDR3 region is CASSMTGFNSPLHF. In DNA form, the CDR3 reads TGTGCCAGCAGTATGACAGGGTTTAATTCACCCCTCCACTTT. J is TRBJ1-6 and V is TRBV7-9; TRBD1 matches at 7 bases. Trimming cost V 6 bases and J 6 bases; bases outside gene matches: 5. Per the germline V gene, CDR1 is SEHNR and CDR2 is FQNEAQ (reference sequence). The CDR3 consists of 14 residues.

This clone was detected once. J is TRBJ1-1 and V is TRBV28, with D uncertain. This CDR3 region has 15 residues. Germline CDR1 reads MDHEN; CDR2 reads SYDVKM. V lost 2 bases and J 0 bases, leaving 10 bases between the germline ends. CDR3 nucleotides: TGTGCCAGCAGTTTAAGTCACACTATGAACACTGAAGCTTTCTTT. This translates into CASSLSHTMNTEAFF.

The chain links TRBV6-2 or TRBV6-3 to TRBJ2-3; 9 nucleotides align to TRBD2. The CDR3 has 14 amino acids. Germline V lookup: CDR1 MNHEY, CDR2 SVGEGT. V trimming: 6 bases; J trimming: 3 bases; junction bases outside the gene matches: 4. This CDR3 reads CASSPSGETDTQYF. The CDR3 DNA sequence: TGTGCCAGCAGCCCTAGCGGGGAAACAGATACGCAGTATTTT.

The chain employs TRBV28 and TRBJ2-2, with 14 bases aligning to TRBD2. CDR1 MDHEN and CDR2 SYDVKM come from the germline V gene. J lost 1 base, V lost 5 bases, and 0 bases had no gene match. This CDR3 region has 16 residues. CDR3 bases: TGTGCCAGCAGTGGACTAGCGGGAGGGAACACCGGGGAGCTGTTTTTT. Translation: CASSGLAGGNTGELFF.